The sequence of this T cell receptor (beta chain) was determined in a study of CD8 T cells in ankylosing spondylitis. Details on this clonotype: Its antigen is not identified.

The CDR3 is 16 amino acids. V was cut by 0 bases and J by 0 bases, with 14 bases left in between. In germline, CDR1 is DFQATT, CDR2 SNEGSKA (reference sequence). For TCR beta, libraries came from quantitative 5'-RACE with molecular barcodes. TCRdb ran MiXCR on the 5' RACE reads and lists one entry per CDR3 protein. The sample holds about 230,000 distinct CDR3 sequences, 8.2% seen once. Overall study findings and caveats: Disease-associated clones were reportedly significantly overrepresented in matched ankylosing spondylitis synovial fluid.

Sequencing was performed on blood, either unsorted or a sorted T cell fraction (not recorded which). The V call is TRBV20-1, the J call TRBJ1-1; TRBD1 is a possible D gene (5 bases). This TCR was sampled from a female donor with ankylosing spondylitis or in good health (not recorded which). DNA of the CDR3: TGCAGTGCTAGAGATCGTACAGGACGTATGAACACTGAAGCTTTCTTT. This gives the protein CSARDRTGRMNTEAFF.